This TCR beta chain was recorded in a study of cytotoxic CD8 clonotypes in ibrutinib-treated CLL. Sequencing used immunoSEQ multiplex PCR; TCRdb keeps in-frame clones, though not all of them. Of approximately 74,000 clones listed, 70% to 90% are singletons. V lost 2 bases and J 4 bases, leaving 7 bases between the germline ends. CDR1 and CDR2 from the germline V gene are SGHNT and YYREEE (reference sequence). The CDR3 covers 13 residues. In its sample, this clone ranks as medium-sized (0.01 to 0.1%). This TCR came from a human donor with chronic lymphocytic leukemia. This rearrangement joins TRBV5-4 to TRBJ1-5; D is uncertain. Sequenced here: PBMCs, sampled at disease progression, from a patient treated with ibrutinib. For the CDR3, the DNA is TGTGCCAGCAGCTTCGGGGTGAATCAGCCCCAGCATTTT. As protein: CASSFGVNQPQHF.